Below, 26 T cell receptor beta chains from the same sample are listed, as sequenced in a study of beta chain features in type 1 diabetes. The isolated RNA, all of it, was reverse transcribed, so expressed TCRB transcripts were what got sequenced. TCRdb's table, derived via immunoSEQ multiplex PCR, lists solely in-frame clones and lacks some. The sample includes around 600,000 clones, approximately 13% seen only once; the top ten take around 0.12%. General study points: In every one of the four CD4+ subsets, TCRB CDR3s were moderately but significantly shorter in Type 1 diabetes patients.

No cognate antigen is known for these TCRs. Sequencing was carried out using naive CD4+ T cells from blood. The receptors shown here come from a man aged 25 to 40 with type 1 diabetes.

This clone has just a few counts. The V gene is TRBV7-2, the J gene TRBJ1-1; D perhaps matches TRBD1 (5 bases). The CDR3 spans 15 residues. Germline CDR1 SGHTA, CDR2 FQGNSA. The V and J ends lost 1 base and 3 bases respectively, with 12 bases between them. DNA for the CDR3: TGTGCCAGCAGCTTAGACCTTGGGGGACACACTGAAGCTTTCTTT. Amino acid sequence: CASSLDLGGHTEAFF.

This rearrangement joins TRBV28 to TRBJ2-2; D call uncertain. The CDR3 is made up of 16 amino acids. Germline assignment: CDR1 MDHEN and CDR2 SYDVKM. Trimming cost V 2 bases and J 4 bases, with 14 bases left between them. CDR3 region: CASSLEGSQTTGELFF. CDR3 DNA sequence: TGTGCCAGCAGTTTAGAAGGCAGCCAAACCACCGGGGAGCTGTTTTTT.

This clone occurred a few times. The V and J genes are TRBV9 and TRBJ2-7; the match to TRBD1 covers 9 bases. In germline, CDR1 is SGDLS, CDR2 YYNGEE. Unmatched junction bases numbered 9, after V lost 3 bases and J lost 5 bases. The CDR3 extends over 15 amino acids. The CDR3 protein is CASSAQTGGPHEQYF. The CDR3 nucleotides are TGTGCCAGCAGCGCCCAAACAGGGGGCCCCCACGAGCAGTACTTC. The full variable domain, rest sourced from reference TRBV9 and TRBJ2-7, is DSGVTQTPKHLITATGQRVTLRCSPRSGDLSVYWYQQSLDQGLQFLIQYYNGEERAKGNILERFSAQQFPDLHSELNLSSLELGDSALYFCASSAQTGGPHEQYFGPGTRLTVT.

This clone was found a few times. This chain connects TRBV2 to TRBJ2-1; tentatively, D is TRBD2 (6 bases). Germline CDR1 SNHLY, CDR2 FYNNEI. The CDR3 consists of 13 residues. V dropped 8 bases and J dropped 5 bases, with 13 bases sitting between them. CDR3 protein: CASGPWRDNEQFF. As DNA, the CDR3 is TGTGCCAGCGGACCCTGGAGGGACAATGAGCAGTTCTTC. Combining the CDR3 with reference TRBV2 and TRBJ2-1 gives the whole variable domain EPEVTQTPSHQVTQMGQEVILRCVPISNHLYFYWYRQILGQKVEFLVSFYNNEISEKSEIFDDQFSVERPDGSNFTLKIRSTKLEDSAMYFCASGPWRDNEQFFGPGTRLTVL.

The V call is TRBV4-2, the J call TRBJ2-7, with 9 positions matching TRBD1. The CDR3 length is 16 residues. Germline V gene sequence: CDR1 LGHNA, CDR2 YNFKEQ. The trim removed 7 bases at V and 2 bases at J, leaving 12 bases unmatched. The CDR3, as DNA: TGTGCCAGCAACCTCGAGGGGGGACAGGGTCCCTACGAGCAGTACTTC. Its translation: CASNLEGGQGPYEQYF.

The chain uses TRBV27 and TRBJ2-2; a weak D match, TRBD1 (6 bases). This CDR3 spans 16 amino acids. Trimming cost V 4 bases and J 1 base, with 13 bases left between them. Germline lookup yields CDR1 MNHEY and CDR2 SMNVEV (reference sequence). CDR3 DNA: TGTGCCAGCAGTTCTCCACCGGACAGGAACACCGGGGAGCTGTTTTTT. Translated: CASSSPPDRNTGELFF.

The chain combines TRBV4-2 with TRBJ1-4, with D hard to call. The CDR3 covers 17 residues. V was shortened by 0 bases and J by 0 bases, with 11 bases between the two germline ends. Germline V gene lookup returns CDR1 LGHNA and CDR2 YNFKEQ. The chain's CDR3 is CASSQDFPPTTNEKLFF. DNA for the CDR3: TGTGCCAGCAGCCAAGATTTTCCACCGACAACTAATGAAAAACTGTTTTTT.

V gene TRBV4-3 combines with J gene TRBJ1-4; 7 bases fit TRBD1. CDR1 is LGHNA and CDR2 is YSLEER in the germline V gene. The CDR3 has 13 amino acids. V shed 5 bases, J shed 4 bases, and the junction held 1 base outside the gene matches. DNA for the CDR3: TGCGCCAGCAGCGACAGGGATAATGAAAAACTGTTTTTT. Its translation: CASSDRDNEKLFF.

The chain recombines TRBV6-1 with TRBJ2-3; 8 bases map to TRBD2. Germline V CDR1 and CDR2: MNHNS, SASEGT. CDR3 length: 15 residues. V lost 7 bases and J lost 3; bases outside the gene matches: 9. The CDR3 is CASKAGGAGTDTQYF. CDR3 sequence (DNA): TGTGCCAGCAAGGCCGGGGGGGCCGGGACAGATACGCAGTATTTT.

This clone was recorded a few times. The genes are TRBV15 and TRBJ2-1; perhaps D is TRBD1 or TRBD2 (5 bases each). Per the germline V gene, CDR1 is LNHNV and CDR2 is YYDKDF (reference sequence). CDR3 length: 15 residues. V was cut by 2 bases and J by 10 bases, with 18 bases left in between. The CDR3 sequence is CATSRQAMGRQEQFF. CDR3 coding DNA: TGTGCCACCAGCAGACAAGCCATGGGACGCCAGGAGCAGTTCTTC. Combining the CDR3 with reference TRBV15 and TRBJ2-1 gives the whole variable domain DAMVIQNPRYQVTQFGKPVTLSCSQTLNHNVMYWYQQKSSQAPKLLFHYYDKDFNNEADTPDNFQSRRPNTSFCFLDIRSPGLGDTAMYLCATSRQAMGRQEQFFGPGTRLTVL.

The V gene is TRBV2, the J gene TRBJ1-2; D is uncertain. V lost 8 bases to trimming and J lost 4 bases, with 17 bases between them. The CDR3 totals 14 residues. Germline loops: CDR1 SNHLY, CDR2 FYNNEI. This CDR3 is CASRTSAVFYGYTF. The CDR3 DNA sequence: TGTGCCAGCCGCACAAGTGCGGTGTTCTATGGCTACACCTTC.

This clone was recorded a few times. V usage is TRBV7-2 and J usage is TRBJ2-1; D possibly matches TRBD1 or TRBD2 (6 bases each). The germline V and J ends were trimmed by 7 bases and 1 base, with 14 bases remaining between them. Germline V gene sequence: CDR1 SGHTA, CDR2 FQGNSA. This CDR3 spans 15 amino acids. This CDR3 is CASMIPGASYNEQFF. In nucleotides, the CDR3 is TGTGCCAGCATGATACCGGGGGCATCCTACAATGAGCAGTTCTTC.

This clone was seen more than once but under ten times. This chain links TRBV5-1 with TRBJ2-5; D might be TRBD1 (6 bases). Trimming removed 3 bases at V and 1 base at J, with 22 bases between. The CDR3 is 18 residues long. CDR1 SGHRS and CDR2 YFSETQ come from the germline V gene. CDR3 protein: CASSSGPRQELLQETQYF. CDR3 sequence (DNA): TGCGCCAGCAGCTCAGGACCGAGACAGGAGCTACTCCAAGAGACCCAGTACTTC.

This chain joins TRBV9 and TRBJ2-1, with D unclear. The CDR3 length is 11 residues. Trimming took off 4 bases at V and 6 bases at J, with 5 bases between the two ends. CDR1 is SGDLS and CDR2 is YYNGEE in the germline V gene. The CDR3 protein is CASSNSNEQFF. The CDR3, as DNA: TGTGCCAGCAGCAATAGCAATGAGCAGTTCTTC.

This clone was counted a few times. The CDR3 bases are TGTGCCAGTAAATTGACAGTAAATGAAAAACTGTTTTTT. Translated: CASKLTVNEKLFF. The rearrangement joins TRBV19 to TRBJ1-4; possibly TRBD1 for D (5 bases). CDR1 LNHDA and CDR2 SQIVND come from the germline V gene (reference sequence). The CDR3 covers 13 residues. V shed 7 bases and J shed 5 bases, with 11 bases lying between them.

This clone was recorded a few times. This rearrangement joins TRBV14 to TRBJ1-2; weak D call: TRBD1 (5 bases). Trimming removed 5 bases from V and 1 base from J, with 11 bases in between. The CDR3 totals 14 residues. Germline CDR1 is SGHDN and CDR2 is FVKESK. CDR3 residues: CASSDRQINYGYTF. The CDR3 nucleotides read TGTGCCAGCAGCGACAGACAGATTAACTATGGCTACACCTTC.

As to this clone: Other DNA variants within this sample encode the same CDR3. The chain has TRBV28 and TRBJ1-2; D is uncertain. CDR1 is MDHEN and CDR2 is SYDVKM in the germline V gene. V lost 5 bases and J 4 bases, leaving 2 bases between the germline ends. The CDR3 totals 10 residues. This chain's CDR3 is CASSRYGYTF. The CDR3 DNA reads as TGTGCCAGCAGTCGCTATGGCTACACCTTC.

V usage is TRBV10-3 and J usage is TRBJ1-2; D not certain. This CDR3 comprises 12 residues. Trimming removed 8 bases at V and 2 bases at J, with 9 bases between. Germline V gives CDR1 ENHRY, CDR2 SYGVKD. The CDR3 DNA follows: TGTGCCATCGGAGGCGGAAACTATGGCTACACCTTC. This sequence encodes CAIGGGNYGYTF.

The CDR3, as DNA: TGTGCCAGCAGTCCCGGACAGGGCCCAGCCGAGCAGTACTTC. Protein product: CASSPGQGPAEQYF. This chain uses TRBV2 with TRBJ2-7; TRBD1 aligns across 8 bases. The germline V gene encodes CDR1 SNHLY and CDR2 FYNNEI. This CDR3 comprises 14 residues. Unmatched junction bases numbered 9, after V lost 5 bases and J lost 6 bases.

Only a few counts were recorded for this clone. V usage is TRBV30 and J usage is TRBJ1-2; the match to TRBD1 covers 8 bases. The CDR3 is 12 amino acids. J gave up 5 bases and V 3 bases, and 2 bases lay outside the gene matches. Germline CDR1 and CDR2: GTSNPN and SVGIG (reference sequence). The CDR3 sequence is CAWRTGEYGYTF. In DNA, the CDR3 is TGTGCCTGGAGGACAGGGGAATATGGCTACACCTTC.

This chain joins TRBV5-1 and TRBJ2-3; D could derive from TRBD1 or TRBD2 (5 bases each). Trimming stripped 7 bases from V and 1 base from J, with 13 bases between. In germline, CDR1 is SGHRS, CDR2 YFSETQ. The CDR3 loop spans 14 amino acids. DNA for the CDR3: TGCGCCAGCGGGACCCTTGGGGGCACAGATACGCAGTATTTT. It specifies CASGTLGGTDTQYF.

The V call is TRBV14, the J call TRBJ2-5; D uncertain. Deletions cut 0 bases from V and 5 bases from J, with 7 bases between. The CDR3 runs to 13 residues. Per the germline V gene, CDR1 is SGHDN and CDR2 is FVKESK. In DNA form, the CDR3 reads TGTGCCAGCAGCCAAGATATTTTCGAGACCCAGTACTTC. This translates into CASSQDIFETQYF.

This chain uses TRBV28 with TRBJ2-7; D might be TRBD1 (6 bases). The V gene's germline CDR1 is MDHEN and CDR2 SYDVKM. V dropped 5 bases and J dropped 0 bases, with 14 bases sitting between them. The CDR3 runs 15 residues. For the CDR3, the DNA is TGTGCCAGCAGTAGACAGGAGATAAGCTCCTACGAGCAGTACTTC. Protein: CASSRQEISSYEQYF.

This clone was counted only a few times. The rearrangement joins TRBV7-9 to TRBJ2-5; D is uncertain. V lost 3 bases and J 1 base, leaving 15 bases between the germline ends. The CDR3 contains 16 residues. The germline gives CDR1 SEHNR, CDR2 FQNEAQ (reference sequence). CDR3: CASSLTPGRGQETQYF. The DNA for the CDR3 is TGTGCCAGCAGCTTGACTCCGGGTCGTGGCCAAGAGACCCAGTACTTC.

V gene TRBV14 combines with J gene TRBJ2-7; D is tentatively TRBD1 or TRBD2 (6 bases each). Per the germline V gene, CDR1 is SGHDN and CDR2 is FVKESK. The CDR3 consists of 15 residues. Trimming stripped 3 bases from V and 6 bases from J, with 18 bases between. Here the CDR3 reads CASSQNPPGAGEQYF. As DNA, the CDR3 is TGTGCCAGCAGCCAGAATCCCCCGGGGGCGGGCGAGCAGTACTTC.

This clone has just a few counts. The rearrangement links TRBV9 to TRBJ2-7; TRBD1 matches 7 bases. Trimming cost V 4 bases and J 6 bases; bases outside gene matches: 10. Germline-derived CDR1 and CDR2 are SGDLS and YYNGEE. The CDR3 spans 14 residues. The CDR3 loop reads CASSPLRGGPEQYF. As DNA, the CDR3 is TGTGCCAGCAGCCCCCTAAGAGGGGGCCCCGAGCAGTACTTC.